There are a few counts of the clone carrying this TCR beta chain. Antigen specificity is unknown. Use of 60 Vbeta and 13 Jbeta primers characterized the PCR. TCRdb keeps only in-frame clones here, not all; method: immunoSEQ multiplex PCR. The table records 75,000 to 100,000 clones, 60% to 75% of them present only once. The germline V gene encodes CDR1 MDHEN and CDR2 SYDVKM. CDR3 length: 10 amino acids. The V end lost 6 bases, the J end lost 5 bases, and 2 bases lay between the germline ends. The sample originates from a study of cytomegalovirus exposure and HLA in healthy donors. Overall study findings and caveats: Excluded were some V segments that proved indistinguishable, including TRBV6-2 and TRBV6-3. The authors later found HLA-associated TCR beta chains more clonally expanded than equally common others. A later analysis by the authors found several of the most significant clusters apparently linked to common viral pathogens. Available immune exposure information covered CMV serostatus only.

The sequencing sample was made of PBMCs. The chain is built from TRBV28 and TRBJ2-1; no clear D. The sequence was obtained from a female donor in good health and CMV-seronegative. The CDR3 DNA reads TGTGCCAGCAGCAACAATGAGCAGTTCTTC. This encodes CASSNNEQFF. Using reference TRBV28 and TRBJ2-1 for the parts outside the CDR3, the full variable domain is DVKVTQSSRYLVKRTGEKVFLECVQDMDHENMFWYRQDPGLGLRLIYFSYDVKMKEKGDIPEGYSVSREKKERFSLILESASTNQTSMYLCASSNNEQFFGPGTRLTVL.